The source of this TCR beta chain is a study of early T cells in non-severe SARS-CoV-2 infection. Each CDR3 protein is one row after TCRdb ran MiXCR on the 5' RACE reads. This sample carries 55,000 to 75,000 distinct CDR3 sequences, approximately 7.7% of them seen once, and the ten largest clones take roughly 3.5%. This clonotype has a count of ten or more. The TCR sequence derives from an adult who was a healthcare worker with PCR-confirmed SARS-CoV-2 infection or an uninfected control (not recorded which). The specimen was whole blood.

CDR3 sequence reads: CASSIGDREADTQYF. In DNA, the CDR3 is TGTGCCAGCAGCATCGGGGACAGGGAGGCAGATACGCAGTATTTT. This chain uses TRBV11-2 with TRBJ2-3, with 9 bases aligning to TRBD1. Per the germline V gene, CDR1 is SGHAT and CDR2 is FQNNGV. The CDR3 spans 15 residues. The V and J ends lost 5 bases and 4 bases, in that order; junction bases with no gene match: 7.